The 13 T cell receptor beta chains below all came from one sample that was sequenced in a study of beta chain features in type 1 diabetes. Study findings and constraints: All four CD4+ subsets of Type 1 diabetes patients contained TCRB CDR3s that were moderately but significantly shorter.

Since all of the isolated RNA was reverse transcribed, expressed TCRB transcripts were what got sequenced. The method was immunoSEQ multiplex PCR; TCRdb's version includes in-frame clones alone and lacks a portion of them. The sample holds 300,000 to 400,000 clones; around 9.3% are singletons and the top ten take roughly 1%. No antigen has been assigned to these receptors. Sequencing input: central memory CD4+ T cells from blood. Receptors originate from a young man with type 1 diabetes.

This clone was detected ten times or more. V is TRBV5-1 and J is TRBJ2-2; 9 bases map to TRBD1. CDR1 and CDR2 (germline): SGHRS, YFSETQ. Trimming removed 4 bases from V and 6 bases from J; junction bases left unmatched: 10. There are 16 residues in the CDR3. CDR3 in amino acids: CASSRGQGLFAGELFF. The CDR3 coding sequence is TGCGCCAGCAGCCGGGGACAGGGTTTATTCGCCGGGGAGCTGTTTTTT.

This clone was observed a few times. The chain employs TRBV5-1 and TRBJ1-6, with TRBD1 as a possible D gene (5 bases). Germline V gene sequence: CDR1 SGHRS, CDR2 YFSETQ. The CDR3 covers 15 residues. V lost 2 bases to trimming and J lost 4 bases, with 10 bases between them. The CDR3 region has the DNA TGCGCCAGCAGCTTAGGGGAGAGGTATAATTCACCCCTCCACTTT. Translating gives CASSLGERYNSPLHF.

Worth noting for this clone: This may arise from a read error, as a much more abundant clone is one base away. The CDR3 DNA follows: TGCGCCAGCAGCGTAGGGAACACTGAAGCTTTCTTT. Encoded protein: CASSVGNTEAFF. J is TRBJ1-1 and V is TRBV5-1; no clear D gene. V lost 4 bases and J 1 base, leaving 5 bases between the germline ends. CDR1 is SGHRS and CDR2 is YFSETQ in the germline V gene. The CDR3 spans 12 residues. The variable domain in full, with the rest retrieved from reference TRBV5-1 and TRBJ1-1, is KAGVTQTPRYLIKTRGQQVTLSCSPISGHRSVSWYQQTPGQGLQFLFEYFSETQRNKGNFPGRFSGRQFSNSRSEMNVSTLELGDSALYLCASSVGNTEAFFGQGTRLTVV.

Comment on this clone: Other DNA sequences in this specimen translate into the identical CDR3. This rearrangement joins TRBV7-2 to TRBJ1-5; no clear D. The V gene's germline CDR1 is SGHTA and CDR2 FQGNSA. The V end lost 0 bases, the J end lost 5 bases, and 5 bases lay between the germline ends. The CDR3 is 13 amino acids. CDR3 residues: CASSLATDQPQHF. The CDR3 nucleotides are TGTGCCAGCAGCTTAGCGACCGATCAGCCCCAGCATTTT.

This clone occurred a few times. The chain joins TRBV6-1 to TRBJ2-5, with 8 positions matching TRBD2. This CDR3 comprises 15 residues. Trimming cost V 4 bases and J 2 bases; bases outside gene matches: 6. Germline CDR1 and CDR2: MNHNS and SASEGT. CDR3 amino acids: CASSAVGGVQETQYF. The CDR3 DNA is TGTGCCAGCAGTGCCGTCGGGGGGGTACAAGAGACCCAGTACTTC.

V is TRBV6-5 and J is TRBJ1-1; D possibly corresponds to TRBD1 (5 bases). Trimming shortened V by 5 bases and J by 7 bases, and 11 bases separated the two germline ends. CDR3 length equals 12 residues. CDR1 is MNHEY and CDR2 is SVGAGI in the germline V gene. CDR3: CASSRGYDEAFF. CDR3 in DNA: TGTGCCAGCAGTCGGGGGTATGATGAAGCTTTCTTT.

The chain carries TRBV7-9 and TRBJ2-7; 7 bases fit TRBD1. V lost 2 bases to trimming and J lost 1 base; unmatched junction nucleotides: 2. CDR3 length: 14 amino acids. CDR1 is SEHNR and CDR2 is FQNEAQ in the germline V gene (reference sequence). The CDR3 loop is CASSLQGVSYEQYF. CDR3 coding DNA: TGTGCCAGCAGCTTACAGGGGGTTTCCTACGAGCAGTACTTC.

The rearrangement joins TRBV4-3 to TRBJ2-3; 14 positions agree with TRBD2. CDR1 is LGHNA and CDR2 is YSLEER in the germline V gene. The CDR3 is made up of 16 amino acids. V gave up 4 bases and J gave up 6 bases; unmatched junction bases: 6. The chain's CDR3 is CASSPGGLAGADTQYF. CDR3 nucleotides: TGCGCCAGCAGCCCTGGGGGACTAGCGGGGGCCGATACGCAGTATTTT.

This clone was seen many times. This rearrangement joins TRBV28 to TRBJ2-2, with 8 bases identical to TRBD1. The ends lost 8 bases at V and 6 bases at J; junction bases unmatched: 8. This CDR3 has 14 amino acids. CDR1 MDHEN and CDR2 SYDVKM come from the germline V gene. CDR3 amino acids: CASVQGAFAGELFF. The DNA for the CDR3 is TGTGCCAGCGTCCAGGGGGCGTTCGCCGGGGAGCTGTTTTTT.

This clone was seen at least ten times. The V call is TRBV18, the J call TRBJ2-7, with D perhaps matching TRBD1 or TRBD2 (5 bases each). CDR3 length: 14 residues. Looked up from germline, CDR1 is KGHSH and CDR2 is LQKENI. The germline V and J ends were trimmed by 2 bases and 0 bases, with 8 bases remaining between them. The CDR3 region is CASSPEGLSYEQYF. The CDR3, as DNA: TGTGCCAGCTCACCAGAGGGGCTCTCCTACGAGCAGTACTTC.

A few counts support this clone. Other DNA sequences in this specimen translate into the identical CDR3. This rearrangement joins TRBV19 to TRBJ2-7; TRBD1 agrees at 9 bases. The V gene end was trimmed by 2 bases and the J gene end by 1 base; junction bases not matched to a gene: 6. Germline CDR1 LNHDA, CDR2 SQIVND (reference sequence). This CDR3 is 16 amino acids long. This chain's CDR3 is CASSISPGQGSYEQYF. Written as DNA, the CDR3 is TGTGCCAGTAGTATAAGTCCGGGACAGGGATCCTACGAGCAGTACTTC.

A few counts support this clone. The chain combines TRBV28 with TRBJ1-6; 7 bases match TRBD1. The CDR3 runs to 13 residues. V trimming: 6 bases; J trimming: 8 bases; junction bases outside the gene matches: 4. Germline loops: CDR1 MDHEN, CDR2 SYDVKM. The DNA for the CDR3 is TGTGCCAGCAGGACAGGGTACGATTCACCCCTCCACTTT. Translating gives CASRTGYDSPLHF.

The chain couples TRBV5-4 to TRBJ2-3, with 9 bases identical to TRBD1. In germline, CDR1 is SGHNT, CDR2 YYREEE (reference sequence). CDR3 size: 15 residues. V trimming: 4 bases; J trimming: 6 bases; junction bases outside the gene matches: 9. This CDR3 is CASSPPQGAYDTQYF. CDR3 in DNA: TGTGCCAGCAGCCCCCCACAGGGGGCATATGATACGCAGTATTTT.